A selection of T cell receptor beta chains follows, all from one sample in a study of blood T cell repertoires in COVID-19. Clones were sequenced by immunoSEQ multiplex PCR, and TCRdb holds only the in-frame ones, with some missing. The sample comprises more than 150,000 clones, 70% to 90% of which are singletons, and 0.99% rests with the top ten. The material sequenced was peripheral blood. All receptors derive from a man between 18 and 35 years old with acute or convalescent COVID-19. Both conserved end residues are part of each CDR3. A D gene is named only where the DNA matches it firmly. Size is stated for part of the rows, as once, few or many counts, or as a class when the clone is expanded.

size	V	length	D	J	DNA	CDR3
.	TRBV18	14	.	TRBJ1-6	TGTGCCAGCTCACCAGTCGGAGATTATTCACCCCTCCACTTT	CASSPVGDYSPLHF
.	TRBV30	17	.	TRBJ1-5	TGTGCCTGGAGTGCCGAACAGGGAGCACTTAGCAATCAGCCCCAGCATTTT	CAWSAEQGALSNQPQHF
.	TRBV5-1	16	.	TRBJ2-7	TGCGCCAGCAGCTTATTGGAGGGCAGGGCGTCTTCTGAGCAGTACTTC	CASSLLEGRASSEQYF
.	TRBV11-2	12	.	TRBJ1-6	TGTGCCAGCAGCCCTGACTATGAGGTAATCCACTTT	CASSPDYEVIHF
.	TRBV29-1	14	.	TRBJ1-2	TGCAGCGGTGTCCCTATGGCCGACTCCTATGGCTACACCTTC	CSGVPMADSYGYTF
once	TRBV7-9	16	.	TRBJ1-2	TGTGCCAGCAGCTTAGCTGAGGCGGTCTTTAACTATGGCTACACCTTC	CASSLAEAVFNYGYTF
.	TRBV27	14	.	TRBJ1-3	TGTGCCAGCAGTAAGGGGCAGACTGGAAACACCATATATTTT	CASSKGQTGNTIYF
.	TRBV18	13	TRBD1	TRBJ1-5	TGTGCCAGCTCACAACAGGGGTATCAGCCCCAGCATTTT	CASSQQGYQPQHF
.	TRBV30	14	.	TRBJ2-3	TGTGCCTGGAGTGGAATAGGGGACACAGATACGCAGTATTTT	CAWSGIGDTDTQYF
.	TRBV6-5	15	.	TRBJ1-5	TGTGCCAGCAGTTACAGCAGGGATAGCAATCAGCCCCAGCATTTT	CASSYSRDSNQPQHF
.	TRBV9	14	.	TRBJ1-3	TGTGCCAGCAGCGTATCGGGGGCTGGAAACACCATATATTTT	CASSVSGAGNTIYF
.	TRBV19	15	TRBD1	TRBJ1-2	TGTGCCAGTACCACAAGGGGTGGGACAGGAAACTTCTACACCTTC	CASTTRGGTGNFYTF
.	TRBV2	16	.	TRBJ1-3	TGTGCCAGCAGATCTCCGACTGCTTCCTCTGGAAACACCATATATTTT	CASRSPTASSGNTIYF
.	TRBV7-2	15	.	TRBJ1-2	TGTGCCAGCAGCTTAATTCCAGGGCTCAACTATGGCTACACCTTC	CASSLIPGLNYGYTF
.	TRBV27	15	.	TRBJ2-2	TGTGCCAGCACCAGCAGGGGGGCAGCCACCGGGGAGCTGTTTTTT	CASTSRGAATGELFF
.	TRBV11-2	16	.	TRBJ2-3	TGTGCCAGCAGCTTACGGAGTCTCGAAAGCACAGATACGCAGTATTTT	CASSLRSLESTDTQYF
.	TRBV4-2	14	.	TRBJ2-3	TGTGCCAGCAGCCACTCAACTTCCGCAGGGGCGCAGTATTTT	CASSHSTSAGAQYF
.	TRBV5-1	14	.	TRBJ2-1	TGCGCCAGCAGCTTGGGTGGGGGCCGCGATGAGCAGTTCTTC	CASSLGGGRDEQFF